This note documents a single T cell receptor beta chain sequence. This entry comes from a study of technical replicates of blood from several donors. The ends lost 1 base at V and 0 bases at J; junction bases unmatched: 3. The CDR3 sequence is 15 residues long. Germline CDR1 and CDR2: SGHVS and FQNEAQ. Here immunoSEQ multiplex PCR was the method, and the copy in TCRdb shows in-frame clones only, minus some. The sample lists approximately 79,000 clones, 80% to 95% occurring once. This sequence joins TRBV7-8 and TRBJ2-7; 7 nucleotides match TRBD2. The receptor was isolated from a human donor in good health. The sample taken for sequencing was T cells isolated from PBMCs. As DNA, the CDR3 is TGTGCCAGCAGCTTAGAACTAGCGAACTCCTACGAGCAGTACTTC. Translating gives CASSLELANSYEQYF.